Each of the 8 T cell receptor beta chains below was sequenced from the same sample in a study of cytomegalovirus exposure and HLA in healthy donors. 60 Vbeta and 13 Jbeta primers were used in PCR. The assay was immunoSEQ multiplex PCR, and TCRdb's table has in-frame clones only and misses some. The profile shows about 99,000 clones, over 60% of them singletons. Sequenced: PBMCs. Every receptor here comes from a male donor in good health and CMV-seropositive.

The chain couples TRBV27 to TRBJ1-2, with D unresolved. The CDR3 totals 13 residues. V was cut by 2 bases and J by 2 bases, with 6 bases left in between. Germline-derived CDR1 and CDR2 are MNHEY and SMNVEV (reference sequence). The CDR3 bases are TGTGCCAGCAGTTTAACACAGAACTATGGCTACACCTTC. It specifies CASSLTQNYGYTF.

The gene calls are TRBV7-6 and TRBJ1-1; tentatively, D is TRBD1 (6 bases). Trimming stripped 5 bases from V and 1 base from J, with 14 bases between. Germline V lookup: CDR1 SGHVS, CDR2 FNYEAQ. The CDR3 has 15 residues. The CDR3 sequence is CASSLDRNPNTEAFF. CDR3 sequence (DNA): TGTGCCAGCAGCCTAGACAGGAATCCGAACACTGAAGCTTTCTTT.

The CDR3 reads CASNADRCSYEQYF. CDR3 bases: TGTGCCAGCAACGCGGACAGGTGTTCCTACGAGCAGTACTTC. The V and J genes are TRBV21-1 and TRBJ2-7; the D call TRBD1 from the table was never checked on the DNA. TRBV21-1 represents a pseudogene. The CDR3 contains 14 residues.

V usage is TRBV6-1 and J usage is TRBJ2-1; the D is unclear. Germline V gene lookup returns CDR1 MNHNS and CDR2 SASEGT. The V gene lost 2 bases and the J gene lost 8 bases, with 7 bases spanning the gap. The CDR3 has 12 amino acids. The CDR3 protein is CASSELPYEQFF. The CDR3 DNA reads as TGTGCCAGCAGTGAACTCCCTTATGAGCAGTTCTTC.

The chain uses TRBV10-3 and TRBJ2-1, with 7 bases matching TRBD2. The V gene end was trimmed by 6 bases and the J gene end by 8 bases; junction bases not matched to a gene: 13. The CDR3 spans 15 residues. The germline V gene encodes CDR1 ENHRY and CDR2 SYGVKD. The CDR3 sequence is CAISRHPTGRDEQFF. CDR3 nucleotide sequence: TGTGCCATCAGCCGTCACCCCACGGGGAGGGATGAGCAGTTCTTC.

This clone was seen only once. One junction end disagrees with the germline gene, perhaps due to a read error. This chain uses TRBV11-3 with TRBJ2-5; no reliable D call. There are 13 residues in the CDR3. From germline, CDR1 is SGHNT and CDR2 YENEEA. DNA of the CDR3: TGTGCCAGCAGCCTAGAGAGCTTGGAGACCCAGTACTTC. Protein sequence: CASSLESLETQYF.

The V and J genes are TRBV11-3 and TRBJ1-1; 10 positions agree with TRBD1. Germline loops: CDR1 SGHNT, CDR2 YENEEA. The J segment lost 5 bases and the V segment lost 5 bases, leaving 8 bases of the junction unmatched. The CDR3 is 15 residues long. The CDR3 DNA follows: TGTGCCAGCAGCGTCCGACAGGGGGCGAATACTGAAGCTTTCTTT. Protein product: CASSVRQGANTEAFF.

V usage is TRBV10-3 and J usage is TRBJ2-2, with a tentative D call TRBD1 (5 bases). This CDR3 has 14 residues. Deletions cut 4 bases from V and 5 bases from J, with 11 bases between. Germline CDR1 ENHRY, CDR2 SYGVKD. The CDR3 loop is CAISADTVTGELFF. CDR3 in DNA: TGTGCCATCAGTGCGGACACAGTTACCGGGGAGCTGTTTTTT.